This T cell receptor (beta chain) originates from a study of post-analysis software for immune sequencing data. Study-wide context: Disease courses included relapsing-remitting, secondary progressive and progressive-relapsing multiple sclerosis.

The CDR3 covers 13 residues. Points from the study as a whole: Clustering by F measure revealed strong co-clustering among samples prepared together in one batch. The study found TRBV5-6, TRBV5-1 and TRBV20-1 among roughly 5 TRBV segments more frequent in patients than controls. Normalized Chao1 diversity was significantly lower in multiple sclerosis patients than in controls.

This clonotype appeared a few times. Its antigen is unknown. One junction end disagrees with the germline gene, perhaps due to a read error. Unique molecular identifiers had been added to the TCR beta cDNA libraries. Between 1 and 10 million T cells gave rise to 500,000 to 650,000 cDNA molecules. TCRdb redid the calling of the PCR reads with MiXCR, one entry per CDR3 protein. The sample consists of about 460,000 distinct CDR3 sequences, roughly 45% of them appearing once. The sample taken for sequencing was blood. The chain uses TRBV12-3 or TRBV12-4 and TRBJ1-2, with D perhaps TRBD1 (5 bases). The sequence was obtained from a girl aged 10 to 17 with multiple sclerosis. The CDR3 region has the DNA TGTGCCAGCAGTTTGGGGGATGTCTATGGCTGCACCTTC. Its translation is CASSLGDVYGCTF.